This entry lists 26 T cell receptor beta chains sequenced from one sample in a study of T cell repertoires in cytomegalovirus infection. TCRdb reprocessed the reads via MiXCR and lists one record per CDR3 protein. The data contain hundreds of thousands of distinct CDR3 sequences, approximately 24% of them seen just once; the ten biggest clones take up 7.5% to 9%. Specimen: CD8+ T cells from PBMCs. The origin of the receptors is a human donor in good health (CMV status not recorded). Some clones in this sample may be carry-over from other donors' samples.

The chain employs TRBV7-8 and TRBJ2-3, with D possibly matching TRBD2 (6 bases). The CDR3 is made up of 13 amino acids. The V and J ends lost 4 bases and 3 bases respectively, with 8 bases between them. Germline V gene data show CDR1 as SGHVS and CDR2 as FQNEAQ. The CDR3 protein is CASSWEVTDTQYF. The CDR3 DNA sequence: TGTGCCAGCAGCTGGGAGGTTACAGATACGCAGTATTTT.

This clonotype was counted at least ten times. This chain connects TRBV7-2 to TRBJ2-2; D gene uncertain. Trimming took off 4 bases at V and 10 bases at J, with 13 bases between the two ends. The CDR3 spans 13 residues. Germline assignment: CDR1 SGHTA and CDR2 FQGNSA. The CDR3: CASSSYGVPELFF. The CDR3 DNA reads as TGTGCCAGCAGCTCCTACGGCGTCCCGGAGCTGTTTTTT.

The CDR3 here is CASSQRYSTDTQYF. Here the CDR3 DNA reads TGTGCCAGCAGCCAAAGATACAGCACAGATACGCAGTATTTT. The genes are TRBV14 and TRBJ2-3, with D uncertain. The CDR3 extends over 14 amino acids. The germline CDR1 and CDR2 sequences are SGHDN and FVKESK. Between the trimmed V and J ends, which lost 2 bases and 0 bases, there was a span of 6 bases.

The chain links TRBV24-1 to TRBJ2-3; D may be TRBD1 (5 bases). This CDR3 region has 14 residues. CDR1 and CDR2 from the germline V gene are KGHDR and SFDVKD. V dropped 4 bases and J dropped 5 bases, with 12 bases sitting between them. CDR3 in amino acids: CATSERTSGDTQYF. CDR3 in DNA: TGTGCCACCAGTGAGCGGACATCCGGAGATACGCAGTATTTT.

The V call is TRBV6-6, the J call TRBJ1-1; 9 positions agree with TRBD1. The germline CDR1 and CDR2 sequences are MNHNY and SVGAGI (reference sequence). With V trimmed by 6 bases and J by 6 bases, 20 bases remained unmatched. The CDR3 is made up of 18 amino acids. The CDR3 loop reads CASSPTGGGGQGLSEAFF. CDR3 DNA sequence: TGTGCCAGCAGCCCCACCGGGGGAGGGGGACAGGGTCTCTCTGAAGCTTTCTTT.

This clonotype turned up a few times. CDR3 amino acids: CATSSIGTGVEANVLTF. In DNA, the CDR3 is TGTGCCACCAGCAGTATAGGGACAGGGGTGGAGGCCAACGTCCTGACTTTC. The gene calls are TRBV15 and TRBJ2-6; 10 positions match TRBD1. Germline V gene lookup returns CDR1 LNHNV and CDR2 YYDKDF (reference sequence). The CDR3 covers 17 residues. The J segment lost 6 bases and the V segment lost 3 bases, leaving 8 bases of the junction unmatched.

At least ten counts were recorded for this clonotype. This chain uses TRBV10-2 with TRBJ1-6; 8 bases are a match to TRBD1. CDR1 and CDR2 from the germline V gene are WSHSY and SAAADI. This CDR3 has 13 amino acids. Trimming cost V 8 bases and J 8 bases; bases outside gene matches: 5. CDR3 sequence (DNA): TGCGCCAGCCTTCCGGACAGGGATTCACCCCTCCACTTT. Its protein is CASLPDRDSPLHF.

This clonotype has only a few counts. This chain uses TRBV2 with TRBJ2-5; TRBD2 is a possible D gene (6 bases). Deletions cut 7 bases from V and 2 bases from J, with 8 bases between. This CDR3 region has 12 residues. CDR1 is SNHLY, CDR2 FYNNEI, per germline. DNA for the CDR3: TGTGCCAGCATGCGGGAACAAGAGACCCAGTACTTC. Translation gives CASMREQETQYF.

This clonotype was observed at least ten times. The chain carries TRBV7-9 and TRBJ1-1, with D perhaps TRBD1 (6 bases). Germline CDR1 and CDR2: SEHNR and FQNEAQ (reference sequence). The V and J ends lost 4 bases and 7 bases respectively, with 16 bases between them. This CDR3 contains 14 residues. In DNA form, the CDR3 reads TGTGCCAGCAGCTCAACTAGAGGGACAAATGAAGCTTTCTTT. It yields the protein CASSSTRGTNEAFF. Complete variable domain (other parts from reference TRBV7-9 and TRBJ1-1): DTGVSQNPRHKITKRGQNVTFRCDPISEHNRLYWYRQTLGQGPEFLTYFQNEAQLEKSRLLSDRFSAERPKGSFSTLEIQRTEQGDSAMYLCASSSTRGTNEAFFGQGTRLTVV.

Concerning this clonotype itself: A single base separates this from a much larger clone, so it may be a read error. The chain employs TRBV4-1 and TRBJ2-2; D gene uncertain. There are 16 residues in the CDR3. Germline loops: CDR1 MGHRA, CDR2 YSYEKL. The CDR3 loop reads CANSQDVILNTGELFF. The CDR3 bases are TGCGCCAACAGCCAAGATGTTATCCTGAACACCGGGGAGCTGTTTTTT.

This clonotype was found a few times. V usage is TRBV5-6 and J usage is TRBJ2-2, with D perhaps TRBD1 (6 bases). V shed 5 bases and J shed 10 bases, with 9 bases lying between them. The CDR3 is 11 amino acids. Germline V gene sequence: CDR1 SGHDT, CDR2 YYEEEE. The CDR3 sequence: CASRQGTELFF. DNA of the CDR3: TGTGCCAGCAGACAGGGAACGGAGCTGTTTTTT.

Only a few counts were recorded for this clonotype. The chain employs TRBV5-4 and TRBJ2-7; TRBD2 might be the D (7 bases). Trimming cost V 2 bases and J 4 bases, with 19 bases left between them. The CDR3 is 16 amino acids. The germline CDR1 and CDR2 sequences are SGHNT and YYREEE (reference sequence). CDR3 nucleotides: TGTGCCAGCAGCTTAGGGGGAGGACTAGTCGTATACGAGCAGTACTTC. Its protein product is CASSLGGGLVVYEQYF.

Turning to this clonotype: Possible read error: a much larger clone is one base away. The chain is built from TRBV7-2 and TRBJ2-7; 11 nucleotides line up with TRBD2. V lost 1 base and J lost 3; bases outside the gene matches: 5. CDR1 is SGHTA and CDR2 is FQGNSA in the germline V gene. The CDR3 spans 16 residues. CDR3 region: CASSLVGLAAFYEQYF. Written as DNA, the CDR3 is TGTGCCAGCAGCTTAGTGGGACTAGCGGCTTTCTACGAGCAGTACTTC.

Regarding this clonotype: Possible read error: a much larger clone is one base away. V is TRBV7-4 and J is TRBJ1-1; 7 nucleotides agree with TRBD1. V lost 1 base and J lost 3; bases outside the gene matches: 5. The CDR3 length is 15 residues. CDR1 SGHVT and CDR2 SQSDAQ come from the germline V gene. The CDR3 sequence is CASSLVGGKDTEAFF. The CDR3 coding sequence is TGTGCCAGCAGCTTAGTAGGGGGCAAGGACACTGAAGCTTTCTTT.

The chain is built from TRBV7-9 and TRBJ2-1; the D gene is possibly TRBD2 (6 bases). This CDR3 spans 14 amino acids. Germline CDR1 is SEHNR and CDR2 is FQNEAQ (reference sequence). The V end lost 5 bases, the J end lost 3 bases, and 11 bases lay between the germline ends. CDR3 in amino acids: CASSQTSYYNEQFF. In DNA form, the CDR3 reads TGTGCCAGCAGCCAGACTAGTTACTACAATGAGCAGTTCTTC.

This clonotype came up a few times. The rearrangement uses TRBV5-1 and TRBJ1-1; 7 nucleotides match TRBD1. CDR1 is SGHRS and CDR2 is YFSETQ in the germline V gene. There are 15 residues in the CDR3. V dropped 4 bases and J dropped 1; count of bases not matched to a gene: 7. This chain's CDR3 is CASSNWDSTNTEAFF. As DNA, the CDR3 is TGCGCCAGCAGCAATTGGGACAGCACGAACACTGAAGCTTTCTTT.

This clonotype was detected once. The V gene is TRBV20-1, the J gene TRBJ2-7; 13 nucleotides match TRBD2. Per germline, CDR1 DFQATT and CDR2 SNEGSKA (reference sequence). V was pared by 7 bases and J by 1 base, with 7 bases of the junction left unmatched. The CDR3 totals 15 residues. For the CDR3, the DNA is TGCAGTGTTAGGGCACTAGCGGGGGGGTCCTACGAGCAGTACTTC. It yields the protein CSVRALAGGSYEQYF.

The genes are TRBV25-1 and TRBJ2-1, with 10 bases fitting TRBD1. CDR3 size: 11 residues. Germline trimming cut 3 bases from V and 15 bases from J; bases unmatched to any gene: 2. Germline loops: CDR1 MGHDK, CDR2 SYGVNS. The CDR3 loop reads CASSEGQGRFF. The CDR3 region has the DNA TGTGCCAGCAGTGAGGGACAGGGGCGGTTCTTC.

In the case of this clonotype: One end of the junction fails to match germline, which may point to a read error. V gene TRBV27 combines with J gene TRBJ1-2; D unclear. Germline CDR1 reads MNHEY; CDR2 reads SMNVEV (reference sequence). CDR3 length: 13 amino acids. The CDR3 coding sequence is TGTGTCAGCAGTCCATCCGGGGACTATGGCTACACCTTC. Its protein product is CVSSPSGDYGYTF.

This clonotype appeared a few times. For the CDR3, the DNA is TGTGCCAGTAGTACCCGGTCCTACAATGAGCAGTTCTTC. It codes for CASSTRSYNEQFF. This chain joins TRBV12-3 or TRBV12-4 and TRBJ2-1, with D unresolved. Deletions cut 9 bases from V and 1 base from J, with 10 bases between. The CDR3 sequence is 13 residues long.

The chain links TRBV29-1 to TRBJ2-3; D remains unclear. With 2 bases removed from V and 4 bases from J, the gap between germline ends came to 4 bases. Germline CDR1 and CDR2: SQVTM and ANQGSEA. The CDR3 covers 11 residues. CDR3 sequence (DNA): TGCAGCGTTGAAAGATCAGATACGCAGTATTTT. It translates to CSVERSDTQYF.

The chain is built from TRBV2 and TRBJ2-2, with a tentative D call TRBD1 (5 bases). Germline assignment: CDR1 SNHLY and CDR2 FYNNEI. The CDR3 totals 13 residues. Trimming shortened V by 9 bases and J by 0 bases, and 8 bases separated the two germline ends. The CDR3 sequence is CARLQANTGELFF. CDR3 DNA sequence: TGTGCCAGATTACAGGCGAACACCGGGGAGCTGTTTTTT.

The chain links TRBV7-6 to TRBJ1-1, with D possibly TRBD1 on 6 matching bases. Germline-derived CDR1 and CDR2 are SGHVS and FNYEAQ. Trimming removed 4 bases from V and 7 bases from J, with 19 bases in between. The CDR3 has 15 residues. The CDR3 sequence: CASSSSGSDSLEAFF. The CDR3 DNA is TGTGCCAGCAGCTCCTCTGGCTCGGACAGCCTTGAAGCTTTCTTT.

The rearrangement uses TRBV4-3 and TRBJ1-5; D not resolved. Between the trimmed V and J ends, which lost 0 bases and 2 bases, there was a span of 14 bases. This CDR3 contains 17 residues. Germline V gene sequence: CDR1 LGHNA, CDR2 YSLEER. As DNA, the CDR3 is TGCGCCAGCAGCCAAGATCTGAAGGGAAGGGGCAATCAGCCCCAGCATTTT. Translating it yields CASSQDLKGRGNQPQHF.

This clonotype was observed at least ten times. This rearrangement joins TRBV7-8 to TRBJ2-2; a possible D gene is TRBD1 (5 bases). This CDR3 contains 18 residues. Germline V gives CDR1 SGHVS, CDR2 FQNEAQ. V was shortened by 4 bases and J by 0 bases, with 18 bases between the two germline ends. CDR3 in amino acids: CASSSDNSYFSNTGELFF. As DNA, the CDR3 is TGTGCCAGCAGCTCGGACAACTCCTATTTTTCGAACACCGGGGAGCTGTTTTTT. Supplemented by reference TRBV7-8 and TRBJ2-2, the full variable domain reads GAGVSQSPRYKVAKRGQDVALRCDPISGHVSLFWYQQALGQGPEFLTYFQNEAQLDKSGLPSDRFFAERPEGSVSTLKIQRTQQEDSAVYLCASSSDNSYFSNTGELFFGEGSRLTVL.

The genes are TRBV20-1 and TRBJ1-1; D not resolved. There are 17 residues in the CDR3. V was cut by 3 bases and J by 0 bases, with 20 bases left in between. The V gene's germline CDR1 is DFQATT and CDR2 SNEGSKA (reference sequence). The CDR3 spells CSASIFSGLILNTEAFF. DNA of the CDR3: TGCAGTGCTAGCATTTTTTCCGGACTGATTTTGAACACTGAAGCTTTCTTT.